Listed below are T cell receptor beta chains from one sample, sequenced in a study of cytomegalovirus exposure and HLA in healthy donors. Sequencing was performed with immunoSEQ multiplex PCR; in TCRdb, only in-frame clones are kept and a portion is missing. The sample shows 80,000 to 100,000 clones, about 80% of them seen only once. The sequencing input was PBMCs. The receptors come from a middle-aged man in good health and CMV-seronegative. Each CDR3 is given with its conserved first and last residue. D genes are given only for firm matches. The size entry is marked missing in some rows and otherwise reads once, few, many or a size class.

TRBD2	TRBV19	NA	16	TRBJ2-7	TGTGCCAGTAGTCCCATTAGTGGTAGCGGGAAGGTCGAGCAGTACTTC	CASSPISGSGKVEQYF
NA	TRBV18	NA	15	TRBJ2-6	TGTGCCAGCTCCTCCGGAGGCTCTGGGGCCAACGTCCTGACTTTC	CASSSGGSGANVLTF
NA	TRBV9	NA	16	TRBJ2-2	TGTGCCAGCAGCGTAGGCTTGACAGCGAACACCGGGGAGCTGTTTTTT	CASSVGLTANTGELFF
TRBD1	TRBV19	once	13	TRBJ2-5	TGTGCCAGCGCGACAGGGATTCAAGAGACCCAGTACTTC	CASATGIQETQYF
TRBD2	TRBV27	NA	14	TRBJ2-1	TGTGCCAGCAGTTGGACTAGACGGACAAGAGAGCAGTTCTTC	CASSWTRRTREQFF
TRBD1	TRBV27	NA	16	TRBJ2-1	TGTGCCAGCAGTATCAGACAGGGCCTCATTAGAAATGAGCAGTTCTTC	CASSIRQGLIRNEQFF
NA	TRBV5-4	NA	13	TRBJ2-7	TGTGCCAGCAGCTTGGCACGGGAGCCCGAGCAGTACTTC	CASSLAREPEQYF
TRBD1	TRBV28	NA	14	TRBJ2-5	TGTGCCAGCAGTGCCCGACAGGGGTTGGAGACCCAGTACTTC	CASSARQGLETQYF
NA	TRBV6-1	NA	14	TRBJ2-2	TGTGCCAGCAGTGAGACAGATGAATACGGGGAGCTGTTTTTT	CASSETDEYGELFF
TRBD2	TRBV29-1	NA	14	TRBJ2-3	TGCAGCGTTGAAAGTCGGGGGGGCACAGATACGCAGTATTTT	CSVESRGGTDTQYF
NA	TRBV5-1	NA	14	TRBJ1-1	TGCGCCAGCAGCTCGTCCCCACAGAACACTGAAGCTTTCTTT	CASSSSPQNTEAFF
NA	TRBV2	NA	13	TRBJ2-3	TGTGCCAGCCGAGGGTATTCGACAGATACGCAGTATTTT	CASRGYSTDTQYF
TRBD2	TRBV5-1	NA	15	TRBJ2-1	TGCGCCAGCAGCTTACGGACTAGCGGGAGCTCCGAGCAGTTCTTC	CASSLRTSGSSEQFF
TRBD2	TRBV28	many	14	TRBJ2-1	TGTGCCAGCCGGGGACTAGAAGGCTACAATGAGCAGTTCTTC	CASRGLEGYNEQFF
TRBD1	TRBV7-9	NA	14	TRBJ2-1	TGTGCCAGCACCGGGACAGTCGCCTACAATGAGCAGTTCTTC	CASTGTVAYNEQFF
TRBD1	TRBV5-4	NA	16	TRBJ1-2	TGTGCCAGCAGTTCCGAACAGGGGCGGCAACACTATGGCTACACCTTC	CASSSEQGRQHYGYTF
NA	TRBV10-3	NA	16	TRBJ1-1	TGTGCCATCAGTGAGTCGGGAAACTCCCAGGGAACTGAAGCTTTCTTT	CAISESGNSQGTEAFF
TRBD1	TRBV2	few	14	TRBJ2-5	TGTGCCAGCAGCCGGGACAGGGGCCAAGAGACCCAGTACTTC	CASSRDRGQETQYF
TRBD1	TRBV28	NA	15	TRBJ2-2	TGTGCCAGCAGCGGGACAGGGCCCAGCACCGGGGAGCTGTTTTTT	CASSGTGPSTGELFF
NA	TRBV18	NA	13	TRBJ1-3	TGTGCCAGCTCACGGCCCTCTGGAAACACCATATATTTT	CASSRPSGNTIYF
TRBD1	TRBV29-1	NA	13	TRBJ1-3	TGCAGCGCTGGGACAGGGTCTGGAAACACCATATATTTT	CSAGTGSGNTIYF
NA	TRBV6-1	NA	13	TRBJ2-2	TGTGCCAGCAGTGTCGGACTCACCGGGGAGCTGTTTTTT	CASSVGLTGELFF
NA	TRBV19	NA	13	TRBJ2-1	TGTGCCAGTAGTAGAGCGACTCCTGATGAGCAGTTCTTC	CASSRATPDEQFF
NA	TRBV4-1	NA	16	TRBJ1-4	TGCGCCAGCAGCCAAGAAACGGGCAGGGTCAATGAAAAACTGTTTTTT	CASSQETGRVNEKLFF
NA	TRBV6-4	NA	13	TRBJ2-1	TGTGCCAGCAGCTCAGAGGTCCACAATGAGCAGTTCTTC	CASSSEVHNEQFF
TRBD2	TRBV30	NA	14	TRBJ2-3	TGTGCCTGGACGGGGGGGCCCGTCTCAGATACGCAGTATTTT	CAWTGGPVSDTQYF
TRBD1	TRBV30	NA	14	TRBJ1-6	TGTGCCTGGGAGGACAGGCAGCATAATTCACCCCTCCACTTT	CAWEDRQHNSPLHF
NA	TRBV14	NA	16	TRBJ1-3	TGTGCCAGCAGCCGGATCCTAGGTGTATCTGGAAACACCATATATTTT	CASSRILGVSGNTIYF
NA	TRBV27	NA	16	TRBJ1-5	TGTGCCAGCAGTTTAGTGGGGGGTCCGAACAATCAGCCCCAGCATTTT	CASSLVGGPNNQPQHF
NA	TRBV14	NA	14	TRBJ2-1	TGTGCCAGCAGCCAAGTAAGAGTTCCCAATGAGCAGTTCTTC	CASSQVRVPNEQFF
TRBD1	TRBV30	NA	15	TRBJ2-3	TGTGCCTGGAGTGTCTGGGACAGAAGCACAGATACGCAGTATTTT	CAWSVWDRSTDTQYF
TRBD2	TRBV6-6	few	15	TRBJ2-1	TGTGCCAGCAGTTACGGAACTAGCGGGGGAGGGGAGCAGTTCTTC	CASSYGTSGGGEQFF
TRBD1	TRBV28	NA	16	TRBJ2-1	TGTGCCAGCAGTCCCCCCGCGAGGGACAGGAGTAATGAGCAGTTCTTC	CASSPPARDRSNEQFF
NA	TRBV18	NA	16	TRBJ1-5	TGTGCCAGCTCACCACAAGATTCCAGGGGCAATCAGCCCCAGCATTTT	CASSPQDSRGNQPQHF
NA	TRBV6-6	NA	14	TRBJ1-5	TGTGCCAGCAGTTACTTGGGAGGGAATCAGCCCCAGCATTTT	CASSYLGGNQPQHF
NA	TRBV6-6	medium-sized	15	TRBJ1-1	TGTGCCAGCAGTTACTCGCCGGACTTGAACACTGAAGCTTTCTTT	CASSYSPDLNTEAFF
TRBD1	TRBV15	NA	15	TRBJ2-2	TGTGCCACCAGCGGACACGGGACAGGGAACGGGGAGCTGTTTTTT	CATSGHGTGNGELFF
NA	TRBV7-9	NA	14	TRBJ1-1	TGTGCCAGCAGCTTAGGCACGGTGAACACTGAAGCTTTCTTT	CASSLGTVNTEAFF
NA	TRBV2	NA	13	TRBJ1-1	TGTGCCAGCAAAGGAGAGATGAACACTGAAGCTTTCTTT	CASKGEMNTEAFF
NA	TRBV29-1	NA	13	TRBJ1-4	TGCAGCGTTGAAGAGGGGGGGTCCGAAAAACTGTTTTTT	CSVEEGGSEKLFF
TRBD2	TRBV7-2	NA	16	TRBJ2-2	TGTGCCAGCAGCTCAGCGGCGGGGGCGAACACCGGGGAGCTGTTTTTT	CASSSAAGANTGELFF
NA	TRBV11-2	NA	13	TRBJ2-7	TGTGCCAGCAGCTTAGGGGGGCGTTACGAGCAGTACTTC	CASSLGGRYEQYF
NA	TRBV15	NA	13	TRBJ1-2	TGTGCCACCGCGCGCGGGCCTAACTATGGCTACACCTTC	CATARGPNYGYTF
TRBD2	TRBV7-8	once	18	TRBJ2-5	TGTGCCAGCAGCTTAGGGTGGACTAGCGGGGGGTACCAAGAGACCCAGTACTTC	CASSLGWTSGGYQETQYF
NA	TRBV7-8	NA	17	TRBJ2-1	TGTGCCAGCAGCTTAACGACCGCGGGTAGAATCTACAATGAGCAGTTCTTC	CASSLTTAGRIYNEQFF
TRBD2	TRBV7-3	NA	16	TRBJ2-2	TGTGCCAGCAGCTTGGCTAGCGGGGGGACCACCGGGGAGCTGTTTTTT	CASSLASGGTTGELFF
TRBD2	TRBV28	NA	15	TRBJ2-2	TGTGCCACCTGGGAGGGGACTTCGAACACCGGGGAGCTGTTTTTT	CATWEGTSNTGELFF
TRBD1	TRBV29-1	NA	11	TRBJ2-7	TGCAGCGCGGGACAGGGCTACGAGCAGTACTTC	CSAGQGYEQYF
TRBD1	TRBV2	NA	15	TRBJ1-6	TGTGCCAGCAGCAGTAGACAGGGCGAAGGTTCACCCCTCCACTTT	CASSSRQGEGSPLHF
TRBD1	TRBV30	NA	15	TRBJ1-2	TGTGCCTGGACGGGACAGGGGGCCGGGTTATATGGCTACACCTTC	CAWTGQGAGLYGYTF